These T cell receptor beta chains were read from a single sample in a study of CD8+ T cells in alopecia areata. Profiling relied on immunoSEQ multiplex PCR, and the TCRdb table lists in-frame clones only, not all of them. The sample shows 200,000 or so clones, roughly 64% of them seen only once. The sample was CD4+ T cells sorted from blood, taken at week 24, from a patient treated with tofacitinib. These receptors were collected from a human donor with alopecia areata. Each CDR3 is given with its conserved first and last residue. The D gene is left open where the match is weak. Not every row has a clone size; where given, it reads once, few, many or a size class.

d_call clone_size j_call v_call cdr3_aa cdr3_nt
. . TRBJ1-1 TRBV11-2 CASSLVIGTEAFF TGTGCCAGCAGCTTGGTGATCGGGACTGAAGCTTTCTTT
TRBD2 . TRBJ2-2 TRBV12-5 CASGFYAGGSIGELFF TGTGCTAGTGGTTTTTATGCCGGGGGGTCGATCGGGGAGCTGTTTTTT
TRBD2 few TRBJ2-3 TRBV4-1 CASSQGRLAGGHPDTQYF TGCGCCAGCAGCCAAGGCCGTCTAGCGGGGGGGCATCCAGATACGCAGTATTTT
. . TRBJ2-3 TRBV23-1 CASSHQGVEDTQYF TGCGCCAGCAGTCACCAGGGAGTAGAAGATACGCAGTATTTT
. . TRBJ2-5 TRBV2 CASSGPRNQETQYF TGTGCCAGCAGTGGTCCTAGGAACCAAGAGACCCAGTACTTC
TRBD1 . TRBJ2-7 TRBV18 CASSPGQGEYEQYF TGTGCCAGCTCACCAGGACAGGGGGAGTACGAGCAGTACTTC
. . TRBJ2-1 TRBV7-2 CASTALLGVGNEQFF TGTGCCAGCACTGCACTTCTGGGGGTGGGGAATGAGCAGTTCTTC
. . TRBJ2-3 TRBV9 CASSTRQTDTQYF TGTGCCAGCAGCACCAGACAGACAGATACGCAGTATTTT
TRBD2 few TRBJ2-2 TRBV5-4 CASSGPGGGITGELFF TGTGCCAGCAGCGGCCCGGGGGGAGGGATAACCGGGGAGCTGTTTTTT
. . TRBJ2-7 TRBV7-2 CASSLARLAYEQYF TGTGCCAGCAGCTTAGCAAGGCTAGCCTACGAGCAGTACTTC
. few TRBJ2-7 TRBV6-5 CASSPHATREQYF TGTGCCAGCAGCCCACACGCCACTCGGGAGCAGTACTTC
. . TRBJ2-2 TRBV15 CATSGSRGHAPGELFF TGTGCCACCAGCGGGAGCAGGGGCCACGCACCCGGGGAGCTGTTTTTT
. . TRBJ2-7 TRBV30 CAWDTSSYEQYF TGTGCCTGGGACACCAGCTCCTACGAGCAGTACTTC
. . TRBJ1-1 TRBV10-3 CATHPTLMNTEAFF TGTGCCACCCATCCGACACTTATGAACACTGAAGCTTTCTTT
. . TRBJ2-5 TRBV5-6 CASSMWTVFEETQYF TGTGCCAGCAGCATGTGGACGGTTTTCGAAGAGACCCAGTACTTC
. few TRBJ2-7 TRBV29-1 CSVGDTWPYEQYF TGCAGCGTTGGGGACACATGGCCCTACGAGCAGTACTTC
TRBD2 . TRBJ2-7 TRBV7-6 CASSLGLAAYEQYF TGTGCCAGCAGCTTAGGACTAGCGGCCTACGAGCAGTACTTC
. . TRBJ1-1 TRBV5-1 CASSLLGNGAFF TGCGCCAGCAGCTTGTTGGGAAACGGAGCTTTCTTT
. . TRBJ1-6 TRBV25-1 CASSESKGLASPLHF TGTGCCAGCAGTGAATCAAAAGGGCTGGCTTCACCCCTCCACTTT
. once TRBJ1-1 TRBV5-6 CASSPDIGEAFF TGTGCCAGCAGCCCCGACATCGGTGAAGCTTTCTTT
TRBD2 . TRBJ2-1 TRBV5-1 CASSLASLAGRTYNEQFF TGCGCCAGCAGCTTGGCCTCCCTAGCGGGCCGTACCTACAATGAGCAGTTCTTC
. once TRBJ2-5 TRBV30 CAWSGQGVETQYF TGTGCCTGGAGTGGCCAGGGAGTAGAGACCCAGTACTTC
. few TRBJ2-5 TRBV2 CASSDGSEETQYF TGTGCCAGCAGTGACGGGTCCGAAGAGACCCAGTACTTC
. . TRBJ2-5 TRBV2 CASSGELEAQYF TGTGCCAGCAGTGGTGAACTAGAGGCCCAGTACTTC
. many TRBJ2-3 TRBV9 CASSEQGSTDTQYF TGTGCCAGCAGCGAACAGGGTAGCACAGATACGCAGTATTTT
. . TRBJ2-5 TRBV29-1 CSVEKVAQETQYF TGCAGCGTTGAGAAGGTGGCCCAAGAGACCCAGTACTTC
TRBD2 . TRBJ2-1 TRBV11-2 CASSLGTSGRGEQFF TGTGCCAGCAGCCTAGGGACTAGCGGGAGAGGTGAGCAGTTCTTC
TRBD1 . TRBJ2-6 TRBV28 CASSSGGHGANVLTF TGTGCCAGCAGTTCAGGGGGCCATGGGGCCAACGTCCTGACTTTC
. . TRBJ2-5 TRBV7-2 CASSSDLGRETQYF TGTGCCAGCAGCTCCGACTTGGGTCGAGAGACCCAGTACTTC
. . TRBJ2-5 TRBV23-1 CASRKDRARKETQYF TGCGCCAGCAGGAAGGACCGGGCACGGAAAGAGACCCAGTACTTC
. . TRBJ2-1 TRBV30 CAWGVETYNEQFF TGTGCCTGGGGGGTAGAAACCTACAATGAGCAGTTCTTC
TRBD1 few TRBJ1-6 TRBV27 CASSSPTGGNSPLHF TGTGCCAGCAGTTCCCCGACAGGGGGGAATTCACCCCTCCACTTT
TRBD1 . TRBJ2-5 TRBV18 CASSRTGQGEETQYF TGTGCCAGCTCACGTACCGGACAGGGCGAAGAGACCCAGTACTTC
TRBD1 few TRBJ2-2 TRBV5-1 CASSPGQGANTGELFF TGCGCCAGCAGCCCCGGACAGGGGGCGAACACCGGGGAGCTGTTTTTT
. once TRBJ2-1 TRBV9 CASSLYKGEQFF TGTGCCAGCAGCCTTTATAAGGGTGAGCAGTTCTTC
. few TRBJ2-5 TRBV5-1 CASSLQAGAGETQYF TGCGCCAGCAGCTTGCAGGCAGGCGCCGGAGAGACCCAGTACTTC
. . TRBJ2-4 TRBV2 CASSEALHSAKNIQYF TGTGCCAGCAGTGAAGCGCTTCACTCAGCCAAAAACATTCAGTACTTC
TRBD2 . TRBJ2-7 TRBV4-2 CASSHGTSGGNYEQYF TGTGCCAGCAGCCACGGGACTAGCGGGGGGAACTACGAGCAGTACTTC
. . TRBJ1-2 TRBV2 CASRPEDYGYTF TGTGCCAGCAGGCCGGAGGACTATGGCTACACCTTC
. . TRBJ2-7 TRBV5-1 CASSSIVTVLYEQYF TGCGCCAGCAGCTCGATCGTAACAGTCCTCTACGAGCAGTACTTC
. few TRBJ1-1 TRBV4-1 CASSQTYADATEAFF TGCGCCAGCAGCCAAACATACGCTGATGCCACTGAAGCTTTCTTT
TRBD1 once TRBJ1-2 TRBV5-4 CASSLQGQDGYTF TGTGCCAGCAGCTTACAGGGGCAAGATGGCTACACCTTC
. . TRBJ2-7 TRBV29-1 CSVEDPREQYF TGCAGCGTTGAAGATCCTCGCGAGCAGTACTTC
. . TRBJ2-1 TRBV29-1 CSVRTHGSIYEQFF TGCAGCGTTCGGACTCACGGGTCAATCTATGAGCAGTTCTTC
. . TRBJ1-1 TRBV2 CASSDNGWGGTEAFF TGTGCCAGCAGTGATAATGGTTGGGGGGGCACTGAAGCTTTCTTT
. . TRBJ1-1 TRBV6-5 CASSSRGTEAFF TGTGCCAGCAGCAGCAGGGGCACTGAAGCTTTCTTT
. . TRBJ1-1 TRBV2 CASRKTANTEAFF TGTGCCAGCAGGAAGACGGCGAACACTGAAGCTTTCTTT
. . TRBJ1-6 TRBV6-1 CASSEALGSPLHF TGTGCCAGCAGTGAAGCGCTTGGTTCACCCCTCCACTTT
. few TRBJ2-5 TRBV7-8 CASSPGLQETQYF TGTGCCAGCAGCCCGGGACTCCAAGAGACCCAGTACTTC